Shown below are 25 T cell receptor beta chains from a single sample sequenced in a study of cytomegalovirus exposure and HLA in healthy donors. 13 Jbeta primers and 60 Vbeta primers were used for the PCR. Sequenced by immunoSEQ multiplex PCR; TCRdb stores in-frame clones only, minus some. The sample consists of some 140,000 clones, roughly 79% of them appearing once. Sequencing used PBMCs. The receptor source for this set is a woman between 35 and 50 years old in good health and CMV-seronegative.

This chain uses TRBV13 with TRBJ2-5, with 10 positions matching TRBD1. V lost 3 bases, J lost 5 bases, and 3 bases stayed unmatched. This CDR3 spans 14 amino acids. Germline lookup yields CDR1 PRHDT and CDR2 FYEKMQ (reference sequence). The CDR3 reads CASSLGQGWETQYF. CDR3 in DNA: TGTGCCAGCAGCTTGGGACAGGGGTGGGAGACCCAGTACTTC.

The chain links TRBV19 to TRBJ2-1, with 11 bases fitting TRBD1. The CDR3 loop spans 16 amino acids. The junction had 6 bases not matched to a gene; V was cut back by 8 bases and J by 0 bases. CDR1 and CDR2 (germline): LNHDA, SQIVND (reference sequence). CDR3 DNA: TGTGCCAGTGGGACAGGGGGATGGGGCTCCTACAATGAGCAGTTCTTC. This sequence encodes CASGTGGWGSYNEQFF.

CDR3 residues: CASSAEQGLGDYGYTF. In DNA, the CDR3 is TGTGCCAGTAGTGCCGAACAGGGGTTGGGGGACTATGGCTACACCTTC. The J gene is TRBJ1-2, the V gene TRBV19; 7 bases align to TRBD1. The V segment lost 5 bases and the J segment 3 bases; nucleotides outside the gene matches: 12. The CDR3 has 16 residues. Germline-derived CDR1 and CDR2 are LNHDA and SQIVND (reference sequence). Supplemented by reference TRBV19 and TRBJ1-2, the full variable domain reads DGGITQSPKYLFRKEGQNVTLSCEQNLNHDAMYWYRQDPGQGLRLIYYSQIVNDFQKGDIAEGYSVSREKKESFPLTVTSAQKNPTAFYLCASSAEQGLGDYGYTFGSGTRLTVV.

This chain connects TRBV30 to TRBJ1-1; D is ambiguous. Germline-derived CDR1 and CDR2 are GTSNPN and SVGIG (reference sequence). Between the trimmed V and J ends, which lost 5 bases and 1 base, there was a span of 11 bases. The CDR3 runs 13 residues. Here the CDR3 reads CAWAAQPNTEAFF. The CDR3 region has the DNA TGTGCCTGGGCCGCGCAACCGAACACTGAAGCTTTCTTT.

The chain joins TRBV19 to TRBJ2-7, with no clear D. With 3 bases removed from V and 0 bases from J, the gap between germline ends came to 9 bases. This CDR3 spans 14 amino acids. Germline V CDR1 and CDR2: LNHDA, SQIVND (reference sequence). The CDR3 sequence: CASSIDLSSYEQYF. Written as DNA, the CDR3 is TGTGCCAGTAGTATCGATCTCAGCTCCTACGAGCAGTACTTC.

The chain carries TRBV6-4 and TRBJ1-2; D is unresolved. Between the trimmed V and J ends, which lost 7 bases and 1 base, there was a span of 16 bases. Germline assignment: CDR1 MRHNA and CDR2 SNTAGT. This CDR3 comprises 15 residues. The CDR3 loop reads CASIEGTPLNYGYTF. The DNA of the CDR3 is TGTGCCAGCATCGAGGGCACTCCCCTTAACTATGGCTACACCTTC.

As DNA, the CDR3 is TGCGCCAGCAGCCGGGGACAGGGGAACCAGCCCCAGCATTTT. Residues: CASSRGQGNQPQHF. The chain combines TRBV4-1 with TRBJ1-5, with 10 nucleotides matching TRBD1. The CDR3 totals 14 residues. V lost 4 bases and J lost 7; bases outside the gene matches: 4. The germline CDR1 and CDR2 sequences are MGHRA and YSYEKL.

This clone was counted once. V is TRBV10-3 and J is TRBJ2-5, with 11 bases identical to TRBD2. V shed 6 bases, J shed 3 bases, and the junction held 12 bases outside the gene matches. Germline CDR1 and CDR2: ENHRY and SYGVKD. The CDR3 is 17 amino acids. The CDR3 DNA reads as TGTGCCATCAGCGTGGGACTAGCGGCGGCATCGGAAGAGACCCAGTACTTC. Translated: CAISVGLAAASEETQYF.

The rearrangement joins TRBV7-9 to TRBJ1-2, with D uncertain. Trimming stripped 2 bases from V and 4 bases from J, with 8 bases between. The CDR3 loop spans 13 amino acids. The germline CDR1 and CDR2 sequences are SEHNR and FQNEAQ (reference sequence). Here the CDR3 DNA reads TGTGCCAGCAGCTTATCTGGCGGCTATGGCTACACCTTC. Translating it yields CASSLSGGYGYTF.

V gene TRBV4-3 combines with J gene TRBJ2-3; D ambiguous. The CDR3 sequence is 17 residues long. Germline lookup yields CDR1 LGHNA and CDR2 YSLEER. Trimming cost V 0 bases and J 0 bases, with 13 bases left between them. The CDR3 DNA follows: TGCGCCAGCAGCCAAGAATTGGGTAGCCCGAGCACAGATACGCAGTATTTT. Amino acid sequence: CASSQELGSPSTDTQYF.

This sequence joins TRBV5-6 and TRBJ2-7; 7 positions agree with TRBD1. From germline, CDR1 is SGHDT and CDR2 YYEEEE. Germline trimming cut 3 bases from V and 3 bases from J; bases unmatched to any gene: 12. This CDR3 is built from 16 residues. Here the CDR3 reads CASSSDATGPLYEQYF. DNA of the CDR3: TGTGCCAGCAGCTCGGACGCGACAGGGCCACTCTACGAGCAGTACTTC.

This clone has only a few counts. This rearrangement joins TRBV13 to TRBJ1-5; possibly TRBD1 for D (5 bases). Trimming took off 2 bases at V and 0 bases at J, with 14 bases between the two ends. The CDR3 is 17 amino acids. Per the germline V gene, CDR1 is PRHDT and CDR2 is FYEKMQ (reference sequence). CDR3 protein: CASSLQGSPYSNQPQHF. CDR3 in DNA: TGTGCCAGCAGCTTACAGGGCTCGCCTTATAGCAATCAGCCCCAGCATTTT.

The J gene is TRBJ1-3, the V gene TRBV21-1; the D call in the table, TRBD1, was not verified against the DNA. TRBV21-1 is flagged as a pseudogene. The CDR3 runs to 16 residues. In DNA form, the CDR3 reads TGTGCCAGCAGCGGAGACAGGGGCTTCGGTGGAAACACCATATATTTT. It translates to CASSGDRGFGGNTIYF.

The chain uses TRBV6-6 and TRBJ1-5, with 8 bases that match TRBD1. The CDR3 covers 15 residues. Germline trimming cut 6 bases from V and 3 bases from J; bases unmatched to any gene: 7. Germline V CDR1 and CDR2: MNHNY, SVGAGI (reference sequence). As DNA, the CDR3 is TGTGCCAGCAGCAAAGGACAGGGCCCCAATCAGCCCCAGCATTTT. It yields the protein CASSKGQGPNQPQHF.

The V gene is TRBV19, the J gene TRBJ2-7; D is perhaps TRBD1 (6 bases). Germline V lookup: CDR1 LNHDA, CDR2 SQIVND (reference sequence). V gave up 4 bases and J gave up 6 bases, with 16 bases separating them. The CDR3 loop spans 14 amino acids. CDR3 residues: CASSKAQGRVEQYF. The CDR3 DNA is TGTGCCAGTAGTAAAGCACAGGGTAGAGTCGAGCAGTACTTC.

The chain employs TRBV7-6 and TRBJ2-3; D is possibly TRBD2 (6 bases). In germline, CDR1 is SGHVS, CDR2 FNYEAQ. V was shortened by 5 bases and J by 2 bases, with 11 bases between the two germline ends. The CDR3 length is 14 residues. CDR3 residues: CASSRGTYTDTQYF. CDR3 nucleotide sequence: TGTGCCAGCAGCCGGGGGACTTACACAGATACGCAGTATTTT. The full variable domain, rest sourced from reference TRBV7-6 and TRBJ2-3, is GAGVSQSPRYKVTKRGQDVALRCDPISGHVSLYWYRQALGQGPEFLTYFNYEAQQDKSGLPNDRFSAERPEGSISTLTIQRTEQRDSAMYRCASSRGTYTDTQYFGPGTRLTVL.

The V call is TRBV2, the J call TRBJ1-5; no reliable D call. Germline CDR1 SNHLY, CDR2 FYNNEI. V was shortened by 6 bases and J by 9 bases, with 21 bases between the two germline ends. CDR3 length: 15 amino acids. The CDR3 sequence: CASRGHEGPTTPQHF. The CDR3 DNA sequence: TGTGCCAGCAGGGGCCATGAGGGCCCCACAACGCCCCAGCATTTT.

This clone showed up just a few times. The genes are TRBV4-1 and TRBJ2-3; 10 nucleotides line up with TRBD2. The CDR3 sequence is 16 residues long. Trimming took 1 base from V and 5 from J; bases not matched to a gene: 6. CDR1 is MGHRA, CDR2 YSYEKL, per germline. CDR3 region: CASSQAPSGGEDTQYF. The CDR3 nucleotides read TGCGCCAGCAGCCAAGCACCTAGCGGGGGAGAAGATACGCAGTATTTT.

The chain links TRBV7-9 to TRBJ2-1; D is undetermined. The CDR3 has 12 amino acids. The V end lost 4 bases, the J end lost 6 bases, and 7 bases lay between the germline ends. Germline V lookup: CDR1 SEHNR, CDR2 FQNEAQ (reference sequence). The CDR3 DNA reads as TGTGCCAGCAGCTCCCTAACCAATGAGCAGTTCTTC. This translates into CASSSLTNEQFF.

This clone was observed once. The J gene is TRBJ2-7, the V gene TRBV6-5; D unresolved. In germline, CDR1 is MNHEY, CDR2 SVGAGI. Between the trimmed V and J ends, which lost 6 bases and 5 bases, there was a span of 20 bases. This CDR3 spans 15 amino acids. This chain's CDR3 is CASRLAVFALDEQYF. The CDR3 DNA reads as TGTGCCAGCAGATTGGCGGTTTTTGCGCTCGACGAGCAGTACTTC.

This clone was seen only once. The gene calls are TRBV19 and TRBJ1-1; D gene unclear. The germline CDR1 and CDR2 sequences are LNHDA and SQIVND (reference sequence). The CDR3 extends over 15 amino acids. With 5 bases removed from V and 11 bases from J, the gap between germline ends came to 24 bases. The CDR3 here is CASSGYPGNGPPAFF. The CDR3 DNA reads TGTGCCAGTAGTGGATATCCGGGGAACGGACCGCCGGCTTTCTTT.

CDR3 DNA sequence: TGTGCCAGCAGCTTAGGATGGGACTCCTACTTC. Its translation is CASSLGWDSYF. The V call is TRBV7-9, the J call TRBJ2-7, with D perhaps matching TRBD2 (6 bases). V lost 1 base and J 13 bases, leaving 11 bases between the germline ends. The CDR3 runs 11 residues. Germline V CDR1 and CDR2: SEHNR, FQNEAQ (reference sequence).

The chain carries TRBV28 and TRBJ2-7, with TRBD1 as a possible D gene (5 bases). CDR1 is MDHEN, CDR2 SYDVKM, per germline. This CDR3 is built from 14 residues. The V end was cut by 3 bases, the J end by 5 bases, with 14 bases between. The DNA of the CDR3 is TGTGCCAGCAGTTTGGGGCAGGGCCACCACGAGCAGTACTTC. As protein: CASSLGQGHHEQYF.

V and J are TRBV5-5 and TRBJ1-2; TRBD1 matches 9 bases. The V segment lost 1 base and the J segment 3 bases; nucleotides outside the gene matches: 4. The germline CDR1 and CDR2 sequences are SGHKS and YYEKEE (reference sequence). The CDR3 spans 15 residues. The CDR3: CASSLHWTGDYGYTF. In DNA form, the CDR3 reads TGTGCCAGCAGCTTGCATTGGACAGGGGACTATGGCTACACCTTC.

The V and J genes are TRBV30 and TRBJ2-5; D is undetermined. Deletions cut 0 bases from V and 5 bases from J, with 4 bases between. Germline V gene data show CDR1 as GTSNPN and CDR2 as SVGIG (reference sequence). CDR3 length: 11 amino acids. For the CDR3, the DNA is TGTGCCTGGAGTGTACGGGAGACCCAGTACTTC. This codes for CAWSVRETQYF.